This T cell receptor beta chain emerged from a study of memory CD4+ T cells and cytomegalovirus serostatus. Concerning this clone itself: Antigen specificity is unknown.

Measured with immunoSEQ multiplex PCR; TCRdb has only the in-frame clones, and not every one. There are about 52,000 clones in the sample; around 80% occur only once, and about 1.4% lies in the top ten. The sort gate was single viable CD3+CD4+CD8-CD45RO+ cells for memory CD4+ T cells. Donors' CMV status reflects serum IgG against pp150, pp28, p38, p52. Study findings and constraints: The CMV-associated TCR signature appears largely within the CD4+ memory repertoire.

V lost 4 bases, J lost 3 bases, and 10 bases lay in between. The CDR3 spans 15 residues. Germline-derived CDR1 and CDR2 are MNHEY and SMNVEV (reference sequence). The sequencing sample was made of memory CD4+ T cells from blood. This chain links TRBV27 with TRBJ2-6; D unclear. The receptor was isolated from an adult in good health and CMV-seropositive. In DNA form, the CDR3 reads TGTGCCAGCAGTTATATAAGTGTTGGGGCCAACGTCCTGACTTTC. Protein: CASSYISVGANVLTF.